Here is one TCR beta chain with its context. What it binds is not known. Germline values: CDR1 MNHNS, CDR2 SASEGT. V was cut by 4 bases and J by 4 bases, with 5 bases left in between. The CDR3 sequence is 13 residues long. Using immunoSEQ multiplex PCR, the repertoire was profiled, and TCRdb retains in-frame clones only, with some absent. The table has about 46,000 clones, approximately 90% seen once. The sample comes from a study of regulatory and conventional T cells in RAG deficiency. The study, taken as a whole, reports: In Omenn syndrome, sorted "Tregs" may be peripherally activated cells. Treg unique TCR beta sequences were about 92-fold fewer in Omenn syndrome and CID/AS patients than controls. Shannon entropy fell and Simpson indices rose in RAG-deficient patients. Shorter CDR3s in all patient subsets; >90% Treg-Tconv overlap in Omenn.

Genomic DNA came from blood conventional CD4+ T cells gated CD25-low CD127-high. This sample was shared with a second study, whose subject was regulatory T cells. From that report: Amplification used 52 TRBV primers and 13 TRBJ primers.

The receptor was derived from a human donor in good health. Specimen: CD4+ effector T cells sorted from blood. This chain uses TRBV6-1 with TRBJ1-6; D is undetermined. The CDR3 region is CASSGIYNSPLHF. As DNA, the CDR3 is TGTGCCAGCAGTGGAATTTATAATTCACCCCTCCACTTT.